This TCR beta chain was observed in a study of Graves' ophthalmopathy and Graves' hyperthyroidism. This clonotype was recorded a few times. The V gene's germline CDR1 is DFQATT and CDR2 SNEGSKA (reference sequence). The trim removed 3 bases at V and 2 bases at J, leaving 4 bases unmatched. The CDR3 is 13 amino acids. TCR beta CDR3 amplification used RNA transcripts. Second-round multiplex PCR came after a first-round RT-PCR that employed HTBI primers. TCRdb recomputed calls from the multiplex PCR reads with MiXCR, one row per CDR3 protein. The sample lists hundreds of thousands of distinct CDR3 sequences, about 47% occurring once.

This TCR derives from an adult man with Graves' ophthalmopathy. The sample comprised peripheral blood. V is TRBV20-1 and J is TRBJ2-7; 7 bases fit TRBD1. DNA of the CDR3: TGCAGTGCTAGCCGACAGGGTACCTACGAGCAGTACTTC. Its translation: CSASRQGTYEQYF.